The clone carrying this TCR beta chain was found once. In making TCR beta libraries, quantitative 5'-RACE with molecular barcodes was used. TCRdb reprocessed the 5' RACE reads with MiXCR, giving one entry per CDR3 protein. The sample has around 180,000 distinct CDR3 sequences, 10% to 15% seen once. The data derive from a study of CD8 T cells in ankylosing spondylitis. The CDR3 covers 16 residues. V lost 3 bases to trimming and J lost 4 bases, with 17 bases between them. This clonotype was obtained from a female donor with ankylosing spondylitis or in good health (not recorded which). This chain connects TRBV12-3 or TRBV12-4 to TRBJ2-3, with TRBD2 as a possible D gene (6 bases). The specimen was blood, either unsorted or a sorted T cell fraction (not recorded which). CDR3 coding DNA: TGTGCCAGCAGTTTCTATAGCGGAGGAGGGGCAGATACGCAGTATTTT. Protein: CASSFYSGGGADTQYF.